This TCR beta chain appears in the sequencing data of a study of blood T cell repertoires in COVID-19. Study context: The United States, Italy and Spain were the sources of the acute and convalescent COVID-19 samples. Sample material is recorded as cDNA or gDNA derived from T cells, B-cell-depleted T cells, or PBMCs.

How the authors handled the data: Reference gene primer amplification in the assay estimated nucleated cell counts. The data were produced by immunoSEQ multiplex PCR, yet TCRdb's version contains in-frame clones alone and is incomplete. That table gives V, J and clone size, and the DNA gave D and trimming. Among approximately 240,000 clones listed, 65% to 85% were seen once. The V end was cut by 11 bases, the J end by 2 bases, with 13 bases between. CDR3 size: 13 residues. In germline, CDR1 is MDHEN, CDR2 SYDVKM. Sequenced material: peripheral blood. The receptor was isolated from a woman in her forties with active or convalescent COVID-19. This chain connects TRBV28 to TRBJ1-3; no clear D gene. The CDR3 sequence: CAVEGVTGNTIYF. CDR3 nucleotide sequence: TGTGCCGTGGAGGGTGTGACTGGAAACACCATATATTTT. The variable domain in full, completed from reference TRBV28 and TRBJ1-3, reads DVKVTQSSRYLVKRTGEKVFLECVQDMDHENMFWYRQDPGLGLRLIYFSYDVKMKEKGDIPEGYSVSREKKERFSLILESASTNQTSMYLCAVEGVTGNTIYFGEGSWLTVV.